This is a list of T cell receptor beta chains from one sample in a study of vaccination and CD4 T cells after COVID-19. A single record per CDR3 protein comes from TCRdb applying MiXCR to the PCR reads. Of 5,000 or so distinct CDR3 sequences in the sample, about 40% were seen once. For these receptors, no antigen is known. The specimen comprised CD4+ T cells from blood, cultured in vitro, sampled after SARS-CoV-2 vaccination. Every receptor here comes from a human donor who had recovered from COVID-19. Both conserved end residues are part of each CDR3. Fields, in order: clone size, J gene, V gene, D gene, CDR3 length, CDR3 protein, CDR3 DNA. The D gene is left open where the match is weak. The size of a clone is reported for some rows only, either as once, few or many, or as a class for expanded clones.

clone size: few
J gene: TRBJ1-6
V gene: TRBV12-3/TRBV12-4
D gene: TRBD1
CDR3 length: 14
CDR3 protein: CASTQGVPNSPLHF
CDR3 DNA: TGTGCCAGCACCCAGGGGGTTCCTAATTCACCCCTCCACTTT

clone size: NA
J gene: TRBJ2-1
V gene: TRBV6-1
D gene: NA
CDR3 length: 18
CDR3 protein: CASTNGAGIPISYNEQFF
CDR3 DNA: TGTGCCAGCACCAACGGGGCGGGGATCCCCATCTCCTACAATGAGCAGTTCTTC

clone size: NA
J gene: TRBJ1-2
V gene: TRBV11-2
D gene: NA
CDR3 length: 14
CDR3 protein: CASSLVWDLGGYTF
CDR3 DNA: TGTGCCAGCAGCTTAGTCTGGGACCTAGGGGGCTACACCTTC

clone size: NA
J gene: TRBJ2-7
V gene: TRBV15
D gene: NA
CDR3 length: 14
CDR3 protein: CATSRDLAGTTFYF
CDR3 DNA: TGTGCCACCAGCAGAGATCTGGCCGGGACAACCTTTTACTTC

clone size: NA
J gene: TRBJ2-5
V gene: TRBV20-1
D gene: TRBD2
CDR3 length: 15
CDR3 protein: CSARVPGTTKETQYF
CDR3 DNA: TGCAGTGCTAGAGTACCCGGGACTACTAAAGAGACCCAGTACTTC

clone size: NA
J gene: TRBJ2-5
V gene: TRBV20-1
D gene: TRBD2
CDR3 length: 15
CDR3 protein: CSASDTTSGGKTQYF
CDR3 DNA: TGCAGTGCTTCAGACACGACTAGCGGGGGAAAGACCCAGTACTTC

clone size: NA
J gene: TRBJ1-1
V gene: TRBV20-1
D gene: TRBD1
CDR3 length: 14
CDR3 protein: CSAREDQGVTEAFF
CDR3 DNA: TGCAGTGCTAGAGAGGATCAGGGGGTAACTGAAGCTTTCTTT

clone size: few
J gene: TRBJ2-5
V gene: TRBV20-1
D gene: TRBD2
CDR3 length: 14
CDR3 protein: CSARSREGLETQYF
CDR3 DNA: TGCAGTGCTAGAAGTCGGGAGGGCCTCGAGACCCAGTACTTC

clone size: NA
J gene: TRBJ2-3
V gene: TRBV11-3
D gene: TRBD2
CDR3 length: 15
CDR3 protein: CASSLQAGVRDTQYF
CDR3 DNA: TGTGCCAGCAGCTTGCAAGCGGGGGTACGAGATACGCAGTATTTT

clone size: few
J gene: TRBJ1-1
V gene: TRBV7-9
D gene: NA
CDR3 length: 13
CDR3 protein: CASSFGGVTEAFF
CDR3 DNA: TGTGCCAGCAGCTTTGGGGGTGTCACTGAAGCTTTCTTT

clone size: NA
J gene: TRBJ2-5
V gene: TRBV28
D gene: TRBD2
CDR3 length: 14
CDR3 protein: CASTLAGDGETQYF
CDR3 DNA: TGTGCCAGCACCTTAGCGGGAGATGGGGAGACCCAGTACTTC